The rows below give T cell receptor beta chains drawn from one sample of a study of beta chain features in type 1 diabetes. Assay: immunoSEQ multiplex PCR; the TCRdb copy retains only in-frame clones and omits some. The sample has fewer than 150,000 clones, less than 9% seen once. Sequencing used central memory CD4+ T cells from blood. The source is a woman aged 25 to 45 in good health. Each CDR3 is given with its conserved first and last residue. The D gene is left open where the match is weak. Expanded clones are given a class, and other clones once, few, many or no size at all.

V gene: TRBV5-1; clone size: many; CDR3 length: 12; D gene: .; J gene: TRBJ2-3; CDR3 protein: CASSFFTDTQYF; CDR3 DNA: TGCGCCAGCAGCTTCTTCACAGATACGCAGTATTTT
V gene: TRBV9; clone size: few; CDR3 length: 16; D gene: TRBD2; J gene: TRBJ2-3; CDR3 protein: CASSVVLAGGKDTQYF; CDR3 DNA: TGTGCCAGCAGCGTAGTTCTAGCGGGAGGGAAAGATACGCAGTATTTT
V gene: TRBV30; clone size: few; CDR3 length: 12; D gene: .; J gene: TRBJ1-1; CDR3 protein: CAWTRTDTEAFF; CDR3 DNA: TGTGCCTGGACCAGGACTGACACTGAAGCTTTCTTT
V gene: TRBV7-2; clone size: .; CDR3 length: 17; D gene: TRBD2; J gene: TRBJ2-4; CDR3 protein: CASSLVASGRSKNIQYF; CDR3 DNA: TGTGCCAGCAGCTTAGTGGCTAGCGGGAGGTCCAAAAACATTCAGTACTTC
V gene: TRBV30; clone size: many; CDR3 length: 15; D gene: .; J gene: TRBJ2-1; CDR3 protein: CAWRDVQRSRNEQFF; CDR3 DNA: TGTGCCTGGAGAGATGTCCAGAGGAGCCGGAATGAGCAGTTCTTC
V gene: TRBV5-4; clone size: few; CDR3 length: 15; D gene: TRBD1; J gene: TRBJ2-3; CDR3 protein: CASSQGQGATDTQYF; CDR3 DNA: TGCGCCAGCAGCCAAGGACAGGGGGCAACAGATACGCAGTATTTT
V gene: TRBV5-6; clone size: few; CDR3 length: 17; D gene: TRBD2; J gene: TRBJ2-5; CDR3 protein: CASSASWASGLGETQYF; CDR3 DNA: TGTGCCAGCAGCGCCAGCTGGGCTAGCGGCCTGGGGGAGACCCAGTACTTC
V gene: TRBV2; clone size: many; CDR3 length: 15; D gene: TRBD2; J gene: TRBJ2-1; CDR3 protein: CASREREGLGNEQFF; CDR3 DNA: TGTGCCAGCAGGGAGCGGGAGGGCCTCGGTAATGAGCAGTTCTTC
V gene: TRBV16; clone size: few; CDR3 length: 15; D gene: TRBD1; J gene: TRBJ2-1; CDR3 protein: CASSQSATGGNEQFF; CDR3 DNA: TGTGCCAGCAGCCAATCCGCGACAGGGGGCAATGAGCAGTTCTTC
V gene: TRBV6-6; clone size: many; CDR3 length: 14; D gene: .; J gene: TRBJ1-5; CDR3 protein: CASSYSGGNQPQHF; CDR3 DNA: TGTGCCAGCAGTTACTCGGGGGGGAATCAGCCCCAGCATTTT
V gene: TRBV19; clone size: few; CDR3 length: 14; D gene: TRBD1; J gene: TRBJ2-2; CDR3 protein: CASSRGGFAGELFF; CDR3 DNA: TGTGCCAGTAGTCGAGGGGGCTTCGCCGGGGAGCTGTTTTTT
V gene: TRBV10-3; clone size: few; CDR3 length: 17; D gene: .; J gene: TRBJ1-2; CDR3 protein: CAISDSNRDGPNYGYTF; CDR3 DNA: TGTGCCATCAGTGACTCAAACAGGGACGGCCCGAACTATGGCTACACCTTC
V gene: TRBV9; clone size: few; CDR3 length: 19; D gene: .; J gene: TRBJ2-2; CDR3 protein: CASSVEALARTTNTGELFF; CDR3 DNA: TGTGCCAGCAGCGTAGAGGCCCTGGCGCGCACTACGAACACCGGGGAGCTGTTTTTT
V gene: TRBV15; clone size: .; CDR3 length: 17; D gene: .; J gene: TRBJ2-6; CDR3 protein: CATSRDKRGSGANVLTF; CDR3 DNA: TGTGCCACCAGCAGAGATAAACGGGGCTCTGGGGCCAACGTCCTGACTTTC
V gene: TRBV5-4; clone size: .; CDR3 length: 15; D gene: TRBD1; J gene: TRBJ2-1; CDR3 protein: CASSPRTGVYNEQFF; CDR3 DNA: TGTGCCAGCAGCCCCCGGACAGGGGTGTACAATGAGCAGTTCTTC
V gene: TRBV7-3; clone size: few; CDR3 length: 17; D gene: TRBD1; J gene: TRBJ2-5; CDR3 protein: CASSTHGTGRVLETQYF; CDR3 DNA: TGTGCCAGCAGCACCCACGGGACAGGGAGGGTTCTGGAGACCCAGTACTTC
V gene: TRBV15; clone size: .; CDR3 length: 16; D gene: .; J gene: TRBJ1-5; CDR3 protein: CATSRDSGTGNQPQHF; CDR3 DNA: TGTGCCACCAGCAGAGATTCAGGGACTGGCAATCAGCCCCAGCATTTT
V gene: TRBV5-4; clone size: few; CDR3 length: 15; D gene: .; J gene: TRBJ1-1; CDR3 protein: CASSHAGRGNTEAFF; CDR3 DNA: TGTGCCAGCAGCCACGCTGGCAGGGGGAACACTGAAGCTTTCTTT
V gene: TRBV5-5; clone size: few; CDR3 length: 17; D gene: TRBD1; J gene: TRBJ2-5; CDR3 protein: CASRTRFTGTGGETQYF; CDR3 DNA: TGTGCCAGCAGGACGAGATTTACCGGGACAGGGGGTGAGACCCAGTACTTC
V gene: TRBV29-1; clone size: few; CDR3 length: 16; D gene: .; J gene: TRBJ2-2; CDR3 protein: CSVVGVGAGITGELFF; CDR3 DNA: TGCAGCGTTGTTGGTGTGGGGGCAGGGATCACCGGGGAGCTGTTTTTT
V gene: TRBV19; clone size: .; CDR3 length: 14; D gene: TRBD2; J gene: TRBJ2-1; CDR3 protein: CASTSSGRGNEQFF; CDR3 DNA: TGTGCCAGCACTTCTAGCGGGAGGGGCAATGAGCAGTTCTTC
V gene: TRBV19; clone size: .; CDR3 length: 13; D gene: TRBD1; J gene: TRBJ2-7; CDR3 protein: CASTHPTGGEQYF; CDR3 DNA: TGTGCCAGTACACACCCGACAGGGGGCGAGCAGTACTTC
V gene: TRBV9; clone size: few; CDR3 length: 13; D gene: .; J gene: TRBJ2-1; CDR3 protein: CASSVDIYNEQFF; CDR3 DNA: TGTGCCAGCAGCGTAGACATATACAATGAGCAGTTCTTC
V gene: TRBV2; clone size: .; CDR3 length: 14; D gene: TRBD1; J gene: TRBJ2-1; CDR3 protein: CASSTTGYLNEQFF; CDR3 DNA: TGTGCCAGCAGTACGACAGGGTATCTCAATGAGCAGTTCTTC
V gene: TRBV18; clone size: .; CDR3 length: 16; D gene: TRBD2; J gene: TRBJ2-7; CDR3 protein: CASSPRPGLAGYEQYF; CDR3 DNA: TGTGCCAGCTCACCAAGACCGGGACTAGCGGGATACGAGCAGTACTTC
V gene: TRBV7-2; clone size: few; CDR3 length: 16; D gene: TRBD2; J gene: TRBJ2-5; CDR3 protein: CASSLGGLAGAETQYF; CDR3 DNA: TGTGCCAGCAGCTTAGGGGGACTAGCGGGAGCAGAGACCCAGTACTTC
V gene: TRBV18; clone size: .; CDR3 length: 14; D gene: TRBD1; J gene: TRBJ1-2; CDR3 protein: CASSPGTGEYGYTF; CDR3 DNA: TGTGCCAGCTCACCCGGGACAGGGGAATACGGCTACACCTTC
V gene: TRBV14; clone size: .; CDR3 length: 17; D gene: TRBD2; J gene: TRBJ2-7; CDR3 protein: CASSHWDVAGGLYEQYF; CDR3 DNA: TGTGCCAGCAGCCATTGGGACGTAGCGGGAGGCCTCTACGAGCAGTACTTC
V gene: TRBV29-1; clone size: .; CDR3 length: 15; D gene: TRBD1; J gene: TRBJ2-7; CDR3 protein: CSVGRPDRAPYEQYF; CDR3 DNA: TGCAGCGTTGGGAGACCGGACAGGGCCCCTTACGAGCAGTACTTC
V gene: TRBV7-7; clone size: .; CDR3 length: 15; D gene: TRBD1; J gene: TRBJ2-2; CDR3 protein: CASSPGTGGFGELFF; CDR3 DNA: TGTGCTAGCAGCCCTGGGACAGGGGGCTTTGGGGAGCTGTTTTTT
V gene: TRBV6-5; clone size: .; CDR3 length: 15; D gene: TRBD2; J gene: TRBJ2-7; CDR3 protein: CASSYSGGGTYEQYF; CDR3 DNA: TGTGCCAGCAGTTACAGTGGCGGGGGAACCTACGAGCAGTACTTC
V gene: TRBV5-1; clone size: medium-sized; CDR3 length: 14; D gene: .; J gene: TRBJ1-1; CDR3 protein: CASSSGQPNTEAFF; CDR3 DNA: TGCGCCAGCAGCTCGGGACAACCGAACACTGAAGCTTTCTTT
V gene: TRBV2; clone size: few; CDR3 length: 18; D gene: TRBD2; J gene: TRBJ2-1; CDR3 protein: CASSEFWTSGRENNEQFF; CDR3 DNA: TGTGCCAGCAGTGAATTTTGGACTAGCGGGAGGGAAAACAATGAGCAGTTCTTC
V gene: TRBV29-1; clone size: many; CDR3 length: 13; D gene: TRBD1; J gene: TRBJ2-7; CDR3 protein: CSVDRQGRNEQYF; CDR3 DNA: TGCAGCGTTGACCGACAGGGGCGGAACGAGCAGTACTTC
V gene: TRBV7-2; clone size: .; CDR3 length: 14; D gene: TRBD1; J gene: TRBJ1-4; CDR3 protein: CASSVTGVGEKLFF; CDR3 DNA: TGTGCCAGCAGCGTCACAGGGGTAGGCGAAAAACTGTTTTTT
V gene: TRBV15; clone size: many; CDR3 length: 15; D gene: TRBD2; J gene: TRBJ2-1; CDR3 protein: CATSRLTSGNVEQFF; CDR3 DNA: TGTGCCACCAGCAGGCTGACTAGCGGGAACGTTGAGCAGTTCTTC
V gene: TRBV14; clone size: few; CDR3 length: 13; D gene: .; J gene: TRBJ2-7; CDR3 protein: CASSQDWSGEQYF; CDR3 DNA: TGTGCCAGCAGCCAAGATTGGAGCGGCGAGCAGTACTTC
V gene: TRBV10-3; clone size: few; CDR3 length: 14; D gene: TRBD2; J gene: TRBJ2-5; CDR3 protein: CAISELGGQETQYF; CDR3 DNA: TGTGCCATCAGTGAGCTGGGAGGGCAAGAGACCCAGTACTTC
V gene: TRBV7-2; clone size: few; CDR3 length: 13; D gene: .; J gene: TRBJ2-5; CDR3 protein: CASSFSTRETQYF; CDR3 DNA: TGTGCCAGCAGCTTCAGCACTAGAGAGACCCAGTACTTC
V gene: TRBV28; clone size: few; CDR3 length: 15; D gene: .; J gene: TRBJ2-1; CDR3 protein: CASSFSGGYDNEQFF; CDR3 DNA: TGTGCCAGCAGTTTTAGCGGTGGATATGACAATGAGCAGTTCTTC
V gene: TRBV30; clone size: .; CDR3 length: 17; D gene: TRBD2; J gene: TRBJ2-2; CDR3 protein: CAWSTYRGRVGTGELFF; CDR3 DNA: TGTGCCTGGAGCACTTACCGGGGGAGGGTCGGCACCGGGGAGCTGTTTTTT
V gene: TRBV19; clone size: .; CDR3 length: 16; D gene: TRBD2; J gene: TRBJ2-1; CDR3 protein: CASSNRGTSGSNEQFF; CDR3 DNA: TGTGCCAGTAGTAACAGGGGGACTAGCGGGAGCAATGAGCAGTTCTTC
V gene: TRBV19; clone size: .; CDR3 length: 14; D gene: .; J gene: TRBJ1-4; CDR3 protein: CASSQGRTDEKLFF; CDR3 DNA: TGTGCCAGTAGCCAAGGGAGGACGGATGAAAAACTGTTTTTT
V gene: TRBV7-2; clone size: .; CDR3 length: 14; D gene: .; J gene: TRBJ1-2; CDR3 protein: CASSLQSSFYGYTF; CDR3 DNA: TGTGCCAGCAGCTTACAAAGCTCCTTTTATGGCTACACCTTC